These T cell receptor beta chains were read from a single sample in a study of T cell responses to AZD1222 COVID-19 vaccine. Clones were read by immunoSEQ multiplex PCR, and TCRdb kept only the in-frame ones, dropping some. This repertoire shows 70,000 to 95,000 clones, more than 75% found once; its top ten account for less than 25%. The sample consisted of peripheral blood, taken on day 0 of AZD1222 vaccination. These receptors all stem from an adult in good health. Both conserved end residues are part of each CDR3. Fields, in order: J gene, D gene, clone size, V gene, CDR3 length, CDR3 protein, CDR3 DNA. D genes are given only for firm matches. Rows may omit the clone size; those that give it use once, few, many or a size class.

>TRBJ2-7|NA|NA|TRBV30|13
CAWSVGQLNEQYF
TGTGCCTGGAGTGTAGGACAGCTTAACGAGCAGTACTTC
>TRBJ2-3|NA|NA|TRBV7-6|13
CASSFGVTDTQYF
TGTGCCAGCAGCTTCGGGGTCACAGATACGCAGTATTTT
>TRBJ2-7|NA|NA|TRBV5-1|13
CASSFGGSDEQYF
TGCGCCAGCAGCTTTGGGGGTAGCGACGAGCAGTACTTC
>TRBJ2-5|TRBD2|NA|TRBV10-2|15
CASSGQRGPQETQYF
TGCGCCAGCAGTGGGCAGCGGGGCCCCCAAGAGACCCAGTACTTC
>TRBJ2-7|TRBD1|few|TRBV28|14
CASSLSGQGYEQYF
TGTGCCAGCAGTTTATCGGGACAGGGCTACGAGCAGTACTTC
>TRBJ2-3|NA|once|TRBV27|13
CASSLWRADTQYF
TGTGCCAGCAGTCTCTGGCGCGCAGATACGCAGTATTTT
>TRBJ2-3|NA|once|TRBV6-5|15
CASSFRDGGTDTQYF
TGTGCCAGCAGTTTTAGGGATGGGGGCACAGATACGCAGTATTTT
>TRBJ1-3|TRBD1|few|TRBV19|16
CASSIRDSSSGNTIYF
TGTGCCAGTAGTATCCGGGACAGCTCCTCTGGAAACACCATATATTTT
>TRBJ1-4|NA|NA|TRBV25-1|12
CASKNPNEKLFF
TGTGCCAGCAAAAACCCTAATGAAAAACTGTTTTTT
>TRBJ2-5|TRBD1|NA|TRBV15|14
CATSRGGQPETQYF
TGTGCCACCAGCAGAGGGGGACAGCCAGAGACCCAGTACTTC
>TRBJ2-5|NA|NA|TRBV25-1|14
CASSEISLQETQYF
TGTGCCAGCAGTGAAATTTCCCTACAAGAGACCCAGTACTTC
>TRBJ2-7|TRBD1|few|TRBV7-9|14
CASSPAGQGYEQYF
TGTGCCAGCAGCCCGGCGGGACAGGGCTACGAGCAGTACTTC
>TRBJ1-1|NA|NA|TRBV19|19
CASSIGYWGKEIVNTEAFF
TGTGCCAGTAGTATAGGTTATTGGGGGAAGGAGATAGTGAACACTGAAGCTTTCTTT
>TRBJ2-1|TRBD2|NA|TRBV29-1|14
CSVRTGTSHNEQFF
TGCAGCGTCCGTACAGGGACTAGCCACAATGAGCAGTTCTTC
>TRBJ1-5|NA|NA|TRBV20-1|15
CSASSGTYSNQPQHF
TGCAGTGCTAGTTCGGGCACCTATAGCAATCAGCCCCAGCATTTT
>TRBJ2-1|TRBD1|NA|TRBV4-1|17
CASSQDGDRGLRNEQFF
TGCGCCAGCAGCCAAGATGGTGACAGGGGGCTTCGGAATGAGCAGTTCTTC
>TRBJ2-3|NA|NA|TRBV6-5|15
CASTQGRTSTDTQYF
TGTGCCAGCACCCAAGGACGGACTAGCACAGATACGCAGTATTTT
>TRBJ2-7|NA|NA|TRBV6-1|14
CASSEGTLRVEQYF
TGTGCCAGCAGTGAGGGAACCCTTCGGGTCGAGCAGTACTTC
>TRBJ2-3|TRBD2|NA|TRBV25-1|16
CASSPSGRTHTDTQYF
TGTGCCAGCAGCCCTAGCGGGAGAACCCACACAGATACGCAGTATTTT
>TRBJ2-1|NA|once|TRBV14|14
CASSQGRSTDEQFF
TGTGCCAGCAGCCAAGGAAGGAGCACGGATGAGCAGTTCTTC
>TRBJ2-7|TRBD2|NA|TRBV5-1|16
CASSLGVAGGFYEQYF
TGCGCCAGCAGCTTGGGGGTAGCGGGAGGCTTCTACGAGCAGTACTTC
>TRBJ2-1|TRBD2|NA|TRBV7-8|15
CASSLGLAGINEQFF
TGTGCCAGCAGCTTAGGACTAGCGGGTATCAATGAGCAGTTCTTC